The next 17 T cell receptor beta chains were all read from a single sample in a study of molecular identifiers for immune sequencing clone quantification. One entry per CDR3 protein, called by TCRdb with MiXCR from the PCR reads. Among around 25,000 distinct CDR3 sequences, 15% to 20% were seen once, and the ten largest hold around 1%. The sequenced material came from naive CD8+ T cells from blood, with Jurkat cell RNA spiked in. The subset is: FACS-sorted CD8+CD4-CCR7+CD45RA+ naive T cells. The receptors were sampled from a human donor in good health. Some libraries in this study had Jurkat cell RNA spiked in.

This clonotype came up many times. V usage is TRBV20-1 and J usage is TRBJ2-7, with D possibly being TRBD2 (7 bases). Germline values: CDR1 DFQATT, CDR2 SNEGSKA (reference sequence). Between the trimmed V and J ends, which lost 3 bases and 4 bases, there was a span of 25 bases. This CDR3 contains 17 residues. Here the CDR3 DNA reads TGCAGTGCTAGCGAATGGGGGCAGGCGGGGGTTGAGTACGAGCAGTACTTC. This encodes CSASEWGQAGVEYEQYF.

The chain uses TRBV30 and TRBJ1-2; unclear D gene. Germline V gene lookup returns CDR1 GTSNPN and CDR2 SVGIG (reference sequence). The CDR3 is 16 amino acids. V was shortened by 5 bases and J by 7 bases, with 26 bases between the two germline ends. CDR3 in amino acids: CAWGPSTPPRRSGYTF. The CDR3 DNA reads TGTGCCTGGGGTCCTTCCACGCCCCCCAGGAGGTCTGGCTACACCTTC.

This clonotype was recorded a few times. The rearrangement uses TRBV12-3 or TRBV12-4 and TRBJ1-6, with D hard to call. Trimming stripped 5 bases from V and 13 bases from J, with 12 bases between. The CDR3 loop spans 12 amino acids. CDR3: CASSLLMNPLHF. In DNA form, the CDR3 reads TGTGCCAGCAGTCTCCTGATGAATCCCCTCCACTTT.

This clonotype was observed at least ten times. The V gene is TRBV2, the J gene TRBJ2-7; 7 bases fit TRBD1. CDR3 length: 16 amino acids. Germline CDR1 reads SNHLY; CDR2 reads FYNNEI. J lost 0 bases, V lost 8 bases, and 13 bases had no gene match. CDR3 DNA sequence: TGTGCCAGCCAAAACCAGGACAGGACAAGCTCCTACGAGCAGTACTTC. It yields the protein CASQNQDRTSSYEQYF.

This clonotype is medium-sized in the sample. The V gene is TRBV9, the J gene TRBJ2-2; D uncertain. The CDR3 loop spans 12 amino acids. V lost 5 bases and J lost 4, with 6 bases in between. Germline CDR1 SGDLS, CDR2 YYNGEE. CDR3 bases: TGTGCCAGCAGACAGAGCACCGGGGAGCTGTTTTTT. Protein sequence: CASRQSTGELFF.

This clonotype was seen at least ten times. The chain combines TRBV9 with TRBJ2-3; possible D gene TRBD1, 6 bases. This CDR3 is built from 15 residues. Per the germline V gene, CDR1 is SGDLS and CDR2 is YYNGEE. Trimming shortened V by 0 bases and J by 2 bases, and 10 bases separated the two germline ends. This chain's CDR3 is CASSVGQGTTDTQYF. The CDR3 DNA reads as TGTGCCAGCAGCGTAGGGCAGGGGACCACAGATACGCAGTATTTT.

This clonotype was observed many times. The V gene is TRBV5-6, the J gene TRBJ2-7, with D perhaps TRBD1 (5 bases). Germline V gene data show CDR1 as SGHDT and CDR2 as YYEEEE. The CDR3 consists of 15 residues. Trimming stripped 0 bases from V and 7 bases from J, with 17 bases between. CDR3 protein: CASSLEQGLLREQYF. The CDR3 coding sequence is TGTGCCAGCAGCTTGGAGCAGGGTCTATTGCGAGAGCAGTACTTC.

The chain has TRBV5-6 and TRBJ2-5, with 14 bases fitting TRBD2. Trimming cost V 4 bases and J 3 bases; bases outside gene matches: 2. CDR3 length: 15 amino acids. Per the germline V gene, CDR1 is SGHDT and CDR2 is YYEEEE. The CDR3 nucleotides read TGTGCCAGCAGCGAGGGACTAGCGGGGGAAGAGACCCAGTACTTC. Its protein is CASSEGLAGEETQYF.

In its sample, this clonotype was seen many times. This sequence joins TRBV4-3 and TRBJ2-6, with D unresolved. Germline V lookup: CDR1 LGHNA, CDR2 YSLEER. Between the trimmed V and J ends, which lost 1 base and 0 bases, there was a span of 10 bases. The CDR3 totals 17 residues. CDR3 bases: TGCGCCAGCAGCCAAGTGGCGAGGCACTCTGGGGCCAACGTCCTGACTTTC. Translated: CASSQVARHSGANVLTF.

This clonotype has ten or more counts. This chain uses TRBV12-3 or TRBV12-4 with TRBJ1-5; maybe TRBD1 (5 bases). This CDR3 is built from 14 residues. Trimming pared 7 bases from V and 3 bases from J, leaving 13 bases between. CDR3 amino acids: CASTWGGYNQPQHF. DNA of the CDR3: TGTGCCAGCACCTGGGGGGGTTACAATCAGCCCCAGCATTTT.

The genes are TRBV4-3 and TRBJ2-1, with 7 positions matching TRBD2. The germline CDR1 and CDR2 sequences are LGHNA and YSLEER. This CDR3 spans 21 amino acids. J lost 2 bases, V lost 4 bases, and 23 bases had no gene match. As DNA, the CDR3 is TGCGCCAGCAGCCGTGTGGTAGCTGGCGGGAGAACGGTGGCCCCCTACAATGAGCAGTTCTTC. Translated: CASSRVVAGGRTVAPYNEQFF.

The table lists this clonotype with many counts. The chain employs TRBV20-1 and TRBJ1-5, with D perhaps TRBD1 (6 bases). Germline V gene lookup returns CDR1 DFQATT and CDR2 SNEGSKA (reference sequence). V gave up 1 base and J gave up 4 bases, with 14 bases separating them. The CDR3 contains 15 residues. CDR3 in DNA: TGCAGTGCTAGAGTCAGTTGGGACATTAATCAGCCCCAGCATTTT. It is translated as CSARVSWDINQPQHF.

This clonotype is classed as medium-sized. CDR3 nucleotide sequence: TGTGCCAGCAGCCATCCCGGGACCTACGAGCAGTACTTC. This encodes CASSHPGTYEQYF. This chain uses TRBV7-2 with TRBJ2-7; D possibly corresponds to TRBD2 (5 bases). Germline V CDR1 and CDR2: SGHTA, FQGNSA. Trimming took 5 bases from V and 2 from J, leaving 10 bases between them. CDR3 length: 13 amino acids.

The sample holds many counts of this clonotype. The chain is built from TRBV20-1 and TRBJ2-3; D might be TRBD1 (6 bases). V dropped 2 bases and J dropped 2 bases, with 8 bases sitting between them. Germline CDR1 and CDR2: DFQATT and SNEGSKA (reference sequence). The CDR3 has 13 amino acids. The CDR3 here is CSARQGSTDTQYF. The CDR3 nucleotides are TGCAGTGCTAGACAGGGGTCCACAGATACGCAGTATTTT.

This clonotype was recorded many times. The V and J genes are TRBV11-2 and TRBJ2-5; the match to TRBD1 covers 7 bases. With V trimmed by 5 bases and J by 5 bases, 11 bases remained unmatched. The germline V gene encodes CDR1 SGHAT and CDR2 FQNNGV. The CDR3 totals 15 residues. In DNA, the CDR3 is TGTGCCAGCAGCCCGGCTTGGGACAGTTCGGAGACCCAGTACTTC. Amino acids: CASSPAWDSSETQYF.

This clonotype was seen ten or more times. This chain links TRBV7-9 with TRBJ1-1; D remains ambiguous. From germline, CDR1 is SEHNR and CDR2 FQNEAQ (reference sequence). V dropped 1 base and J dropped 10 bases, with 10 bases sitting between them. The CDR3 runs 12 residues. DNA for the CDR3: TGTGCCAGCAGCTTAGTAACGTTAGGAGCTTTCTTT. It codes for CASSLVTLGAFF.

In its sample, this clonotype was seen many times. The rearrangement uses TRBV12-3 or TRBV12-4 and TRBJ2-3, with a tentative D call TRBD2 (5 bases). CDR3 length: 15 residues. V was shortened by 3 bases and J by 0 bases, with 10 bases between the two germline ends. CDR3 nucleotide sequence: TGTGCCAGCAGTTTCAGCGGAACTAGCACAGATACGCAGTATTTT. Translation gives CASSFSGTSTDTQYF.